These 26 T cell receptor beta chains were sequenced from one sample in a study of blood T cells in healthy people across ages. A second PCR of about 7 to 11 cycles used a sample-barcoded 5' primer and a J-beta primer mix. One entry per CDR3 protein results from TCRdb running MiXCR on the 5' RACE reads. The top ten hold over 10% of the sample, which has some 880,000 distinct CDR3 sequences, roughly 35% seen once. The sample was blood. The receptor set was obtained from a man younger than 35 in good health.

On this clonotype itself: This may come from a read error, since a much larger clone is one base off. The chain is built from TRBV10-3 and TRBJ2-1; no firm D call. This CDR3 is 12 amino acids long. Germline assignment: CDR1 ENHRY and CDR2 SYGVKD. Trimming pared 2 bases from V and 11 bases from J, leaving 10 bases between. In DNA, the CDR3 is TGTGCCATCAGTGAGGTCGGTAGTAAGCAGTTCTTC. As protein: CAISEVGSKQFF.

The CDR3 nucleotides are TGTGCCAGCAGTCCCGGACATCTTTCCCGTGGTTCACCCCTCCACTTT. Its protein product is CASSPGHLSRGSPLHF. The V and J genes are TRBV12-3 or TRBV12-4 and TRBJ1-6; D perhaps matches TRBD1 (5 bases). The germline V and J ends were trimmed by 5 bases and 9 bases, with 20 bases remaining between them. This CDR3 spans 16 amino acids.

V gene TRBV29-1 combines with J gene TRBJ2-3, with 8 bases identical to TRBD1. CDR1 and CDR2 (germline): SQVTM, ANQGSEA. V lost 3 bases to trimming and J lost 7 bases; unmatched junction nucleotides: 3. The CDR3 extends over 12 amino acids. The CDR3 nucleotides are TGCAGCGTTGAGCAGGGGGCTTATACGCAGTATTTT. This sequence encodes CSVEQGAYTQYF.

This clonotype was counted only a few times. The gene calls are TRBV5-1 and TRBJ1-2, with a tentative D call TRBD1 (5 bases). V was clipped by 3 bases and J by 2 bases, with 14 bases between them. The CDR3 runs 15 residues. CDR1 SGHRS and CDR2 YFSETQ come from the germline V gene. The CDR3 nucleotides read TGCGCCAGCAGCTCGACAGCAAATCCCAACTATGGCTACACCTTC. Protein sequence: CASSSTANPNYGYTF.

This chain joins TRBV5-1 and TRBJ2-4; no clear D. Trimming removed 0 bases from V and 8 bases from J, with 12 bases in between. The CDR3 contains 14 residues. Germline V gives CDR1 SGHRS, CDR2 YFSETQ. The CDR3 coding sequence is TGCGCCAGCAGCTTGGGAGTAAGGGTTGACATTCAGTACTTC. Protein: CASSLGVRVDIQYF.

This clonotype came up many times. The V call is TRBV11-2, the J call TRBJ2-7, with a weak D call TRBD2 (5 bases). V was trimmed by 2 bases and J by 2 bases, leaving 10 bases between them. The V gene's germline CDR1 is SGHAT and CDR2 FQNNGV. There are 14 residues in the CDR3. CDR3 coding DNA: TGTGCCAGCAGCTTAACTGACGGGACCTACGAGCAGTACTTC. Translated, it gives CASSLTDGTYEQYF.

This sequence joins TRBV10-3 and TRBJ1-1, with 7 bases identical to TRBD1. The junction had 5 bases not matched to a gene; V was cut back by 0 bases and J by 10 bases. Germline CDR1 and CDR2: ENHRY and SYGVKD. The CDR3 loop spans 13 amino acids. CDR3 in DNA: TGTGCCATCAGTGAGTCAGTTACAGGGGCAGCTTTCTTT. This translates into CAISESVTGAAFF.

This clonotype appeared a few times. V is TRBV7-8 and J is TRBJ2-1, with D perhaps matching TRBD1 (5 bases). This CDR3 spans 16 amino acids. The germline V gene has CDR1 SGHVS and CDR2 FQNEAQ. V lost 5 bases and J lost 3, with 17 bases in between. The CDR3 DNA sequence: TGTGCCAGCAGCCCCATAGTTAGGGGCCACTACAATGAGCAGTTCTTC. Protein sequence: CASSPIVRGHYNEQFF.

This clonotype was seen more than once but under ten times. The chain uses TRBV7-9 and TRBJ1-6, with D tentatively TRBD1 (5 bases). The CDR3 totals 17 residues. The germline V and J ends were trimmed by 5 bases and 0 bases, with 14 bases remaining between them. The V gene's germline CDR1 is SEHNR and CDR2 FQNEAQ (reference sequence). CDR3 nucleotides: TGTGCCAGCAGCACTACCGAAGGGGCCTCCTATAATTCACCCCTCCACTTT. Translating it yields CASSTTEGASYNSPLHF.

For the CDR3, the DNA is TGTGCCAGCAGCTTAGGAGGGGGAGCACCTAACTCTGGGGCCAACGTCCTGACTTTC. Translated: CASSLGGGAPNSGANVLTF. The rearrangement joins TRBV7-9 to TRBJ2-6, with a possible D match to TRBD1 (6 bases). Trimming shortened V by 1 base and J by 0 bases, and 16 bases separated the two germline ends. The CDR3 sequence is 19 residues long. In germline, CDR1 is SEHNR, CDR2 FQNEAQ (reference sequence). The whole variable domain, remainder taken from reference TRBV7-9 and TRBJ2-6, is DTGVSQNPRHKITKRGQNVTFRCDPISEHNRLYWYRQTLGQGPEFLTYFQNEAQLEKSRLLSDRFSAERPKGSFSTLEIQRTEQGDSAMYLCASSLGGGAPNSGANVLTFGAGSRLTVL.

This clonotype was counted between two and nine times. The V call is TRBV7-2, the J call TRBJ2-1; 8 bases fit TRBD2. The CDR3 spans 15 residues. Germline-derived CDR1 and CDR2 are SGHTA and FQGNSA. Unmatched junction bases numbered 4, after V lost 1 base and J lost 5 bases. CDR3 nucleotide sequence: TGTGCCAGCAGCTTAGACGGGGGGGCCCACAATGAGCAGTTCTTC. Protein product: CASSLDGGAHNEQFF.

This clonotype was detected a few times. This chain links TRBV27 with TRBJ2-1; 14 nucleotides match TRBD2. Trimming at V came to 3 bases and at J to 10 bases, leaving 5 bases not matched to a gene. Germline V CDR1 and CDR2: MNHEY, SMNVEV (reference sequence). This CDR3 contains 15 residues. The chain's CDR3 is CASSLTSGGAEEQFF. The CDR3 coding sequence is TGTGCCAGCAGTTTGACTAGCGGGGGGGCAGAGGAGCAGTTCTTC.

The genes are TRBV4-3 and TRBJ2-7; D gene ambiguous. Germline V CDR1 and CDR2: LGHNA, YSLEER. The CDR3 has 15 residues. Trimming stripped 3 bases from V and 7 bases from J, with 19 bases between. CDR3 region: CASSHRLVEANEQYF. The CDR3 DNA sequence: TGCGCCAGCAGCCATCGGCTAGTCGAGGCCAATGAGCAGTACTTC.

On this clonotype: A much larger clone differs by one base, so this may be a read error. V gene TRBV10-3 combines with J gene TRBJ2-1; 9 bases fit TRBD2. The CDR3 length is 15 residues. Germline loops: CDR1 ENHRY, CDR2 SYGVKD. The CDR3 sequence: CTISASRGGYNEQFF. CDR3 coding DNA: TGTACCATCAGTGCTTCGCGGGGGGGATACAATGAGCAGTTCTTC.

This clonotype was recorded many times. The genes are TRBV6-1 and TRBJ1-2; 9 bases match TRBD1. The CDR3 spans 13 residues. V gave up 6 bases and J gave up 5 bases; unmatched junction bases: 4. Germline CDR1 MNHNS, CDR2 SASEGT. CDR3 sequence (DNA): TGTGCCAGCAGGGGGGACAGGGTTTATGGCTACACCTTC. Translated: CASRGDRVYGYTF.

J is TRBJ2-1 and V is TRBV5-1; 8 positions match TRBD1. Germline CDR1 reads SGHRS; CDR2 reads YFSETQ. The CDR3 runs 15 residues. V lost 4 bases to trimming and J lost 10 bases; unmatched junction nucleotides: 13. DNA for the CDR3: TGCGCCAGCAGCCCGACAGGGGCCGCGTTATTCGAGCAGTTCTTC. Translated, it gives CASSPTGAALFEQFF.

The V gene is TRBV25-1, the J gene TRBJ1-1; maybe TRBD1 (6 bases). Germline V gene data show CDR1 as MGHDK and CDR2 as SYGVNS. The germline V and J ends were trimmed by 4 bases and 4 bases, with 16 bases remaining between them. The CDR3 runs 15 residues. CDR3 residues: CASSGRQDRGTEAFF. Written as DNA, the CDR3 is TGTGCCAGCAGTGGACGACAGGACCGGGGCACTGAAGCTTTCTTT.

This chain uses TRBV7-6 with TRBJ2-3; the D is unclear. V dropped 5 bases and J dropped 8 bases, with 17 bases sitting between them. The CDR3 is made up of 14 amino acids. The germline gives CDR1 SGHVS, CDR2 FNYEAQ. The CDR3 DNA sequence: TGTGCCAGCAGCCCTTTTACTGCGCACGGTACGCAGTATTTT. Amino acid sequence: CASSPFTAHGTQYF.

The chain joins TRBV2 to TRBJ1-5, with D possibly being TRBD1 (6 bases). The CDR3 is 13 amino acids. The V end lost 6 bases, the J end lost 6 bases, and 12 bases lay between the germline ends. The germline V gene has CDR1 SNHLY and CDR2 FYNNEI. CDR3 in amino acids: CASSPGVAQPQHF. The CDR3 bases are TGTGCCAGCAGCCCAGGGGTGGCTCAGCCCCAGCATTTT.

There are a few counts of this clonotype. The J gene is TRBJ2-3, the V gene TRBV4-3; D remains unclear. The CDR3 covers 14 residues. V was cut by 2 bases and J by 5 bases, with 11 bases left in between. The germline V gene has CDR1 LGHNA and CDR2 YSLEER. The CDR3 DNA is TGCGCCAGCAGCCAAAATGTCCTTGAAGATACGCAGTATTTT. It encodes CASSQNVLEDTQYF.

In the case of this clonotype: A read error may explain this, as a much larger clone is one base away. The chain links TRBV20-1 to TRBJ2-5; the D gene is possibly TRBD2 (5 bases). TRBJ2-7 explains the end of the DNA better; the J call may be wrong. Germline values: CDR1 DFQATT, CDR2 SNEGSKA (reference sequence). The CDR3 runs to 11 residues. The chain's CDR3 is CSTKLVSEQYF. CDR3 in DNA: TGCAGTACCAAACTAGTCTCCGAGCAGTACTTC.

Here the CDR3 DNA reads TGTGCCAGCAGCTTAGTGGGACAGGGTATGAACACCGGGGAGCTGTTTTTT. Translating gives CASSLVGQGMNTGELFF. The chain couples TRBV11-2 to TRBJ2-2, with TRBD1 matching over 9 bases. The J segment lost 1 base and the V segment lost 1 base, leaving 4 bases of the junction unmatched. The CDR3 has 17 amino acids. The germline gives CDR1 SGHAT, CDR2 FQNNGV.

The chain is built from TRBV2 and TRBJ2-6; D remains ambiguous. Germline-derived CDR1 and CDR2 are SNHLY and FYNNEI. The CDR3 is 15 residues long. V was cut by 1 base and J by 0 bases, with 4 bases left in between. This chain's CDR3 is CASSEDISGANVLTF. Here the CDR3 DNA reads TGTGCCAGCAGTGAAGACATCTCTGGGGCCAACGTCCTGACTTTC. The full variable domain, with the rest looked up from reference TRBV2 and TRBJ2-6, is EPEVTQTPSHQVTQMGQEVILRCVPISNHLYFYWYRQILGQKVEFLVSFYNNEISEKSEIFDDQFSVERPDGSNFTLKIRSTKLEDSAMYFCASSEDISGANVLTFGAGSRLTVL.

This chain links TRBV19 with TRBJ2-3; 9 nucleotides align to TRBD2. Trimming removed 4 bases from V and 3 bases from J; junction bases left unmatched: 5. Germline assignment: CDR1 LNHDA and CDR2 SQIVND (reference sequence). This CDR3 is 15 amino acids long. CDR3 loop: CASSTPGLATDTQYF. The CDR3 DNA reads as TGTGCCAGTAGTACTCCGGGACTAGCAACAGATACGCAGTATTTT. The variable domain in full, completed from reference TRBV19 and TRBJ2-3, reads DGGITQSPKYLFRKEGQNVTLSCEQNLNHDAMYWYRQDPGQGLRLIYYSQIVNDFQKGDIAEGYSVSREKKESFPLTVTSAQKNPTAFYLCASSTPGLATDTQYFGPGTRLTVL.

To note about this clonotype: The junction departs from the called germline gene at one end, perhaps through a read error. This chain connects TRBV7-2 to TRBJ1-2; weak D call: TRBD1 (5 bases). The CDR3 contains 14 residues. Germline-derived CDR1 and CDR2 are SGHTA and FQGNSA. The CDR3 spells CASSPGAQGYGHTF. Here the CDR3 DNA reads TGTGCCAGCAGCCCCGGGGCGCAGGGCTATGGCCACACCTTC.

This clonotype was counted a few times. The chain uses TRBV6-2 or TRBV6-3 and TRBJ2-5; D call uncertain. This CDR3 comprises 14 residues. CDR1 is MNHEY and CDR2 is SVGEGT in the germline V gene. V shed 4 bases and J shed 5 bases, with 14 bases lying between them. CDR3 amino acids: CASSFQVNRETQYF. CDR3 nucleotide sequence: TGTGCCAGCAGTTTCCAGGTTAATCGGGAGACCCAGTACTTC.